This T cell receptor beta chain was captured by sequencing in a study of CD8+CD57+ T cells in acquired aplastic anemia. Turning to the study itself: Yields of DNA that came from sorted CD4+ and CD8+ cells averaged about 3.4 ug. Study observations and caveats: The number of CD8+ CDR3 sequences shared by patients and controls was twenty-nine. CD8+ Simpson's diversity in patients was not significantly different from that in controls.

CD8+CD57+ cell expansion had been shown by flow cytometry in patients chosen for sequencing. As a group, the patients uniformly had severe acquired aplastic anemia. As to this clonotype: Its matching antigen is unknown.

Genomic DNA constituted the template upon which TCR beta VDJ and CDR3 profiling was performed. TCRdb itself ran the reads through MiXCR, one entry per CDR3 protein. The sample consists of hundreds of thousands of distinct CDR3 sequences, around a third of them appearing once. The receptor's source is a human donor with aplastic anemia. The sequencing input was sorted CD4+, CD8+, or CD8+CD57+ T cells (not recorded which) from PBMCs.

Here the CDR3 DNA reads TGTGCCAGCAAACCACCGGGACGCAATTATAATAGGGACACTGAAGCTTTCTTT. Its translation is CASKPPGRNYNRDTEAFF. V is TRBV7-3 and J is TRBJ1-1; D is possibly TRBD1 (5 bases). The germline V and J ends were trimmed by 7 bases and 3 bases, with 27 bases remaining between them. The germline V gene has CDR1 SGHTA and CDR2 FQGTGA. The CDR3 extends over 18 amino acids.